Each of the 5 T cell receptor beta chains below was sequenced from the same sample in a study of cytomegalovirus exposure and HLA in healthy donors. Researchers ran the PCR with 60 Vbeta and 13 Jbeta primers. Only in-frame clones appear in the TCRdb table, and some are missing; sequencing was by immunoSEQ multiplex PCR. The table shows roughly 170,000 clones, with 70% to 80% occurring only once. Sequenced material: PBMCs. These receptors all come from a female donor in good health and CMV-seronegative.

The V gene is TRBV5-1, the J gene TRBJ1-1; TRBD1 agrees at 9 bases. Losses at the gene ends were 7 bases for V and 3 bases for J; bases not matched to a gene: 10. Germline assignment: CDR1 SGHRS and CDR2 YFSETQ. The CDR3 covers 15 residues. The CDR3 nucleotides are TGCGCCAGCGGGGCACAGGGGGCCGGAGACACTGAAGCTTTCTTT. Residues: CASGAQGAGDTEAFF.

This chain connects TRBV28 to TRBJ2-3; 13 bases match TRBD2. CDR1 is MDHEN, CDR2 SYDVKM, per germline. The CDR3 runs 14 residues. The trim removed 5 bases at V and 6 bases at J, leaving 2 bases unmatched. The DNA of the CDR3 is TGTGCCAGCAGTACTAGCGGGAGGGCGGATACGCAGTATTTT. Translating it yields CASSTSGRADTQYF.

This sequence joins TRBV7-8 and TRBJ1-2; 9 bases map to TRBD1. CDR3 size: 16 residues. The germline V gene encodes CDR1 SGHVS and CDR2 FQNEAQ. Losses at the gene ends were 2 bases for V and 4 bases for J; bases not matched to a gene: 8. The CDR3 region has the DNA TGTGCCAGCAGCTTACCGGGACAGGGATCGGGCTATGGCTACACCTTC. It encodes CASSLPGQGSGYGYTF. Based on the CDR3 plus reference TRBV7-8 and TRBJ1-2, the full variable domain is GAGVSQSPRYKVAKRGQDVALRCDPISGHVSLFWYQQALGQGPEFLTYFQNEAQLDKSGLPSDRFFAERPEGSVSTLKIQRTQQEDSAVYLCASSLPGQGSGYGYTFGSGTRLTVV.

The DNA for the CDR3 is TGTGCCAGCAGGTTTGGGACAGGGATTATGTCGCGGAGGGACTATACGCAGTATTTT. Residues: CASRFGTGIMSRRDYTQYF. J is TRBJ2-3 and V is TRBV28, with 9 nucleotides matching TRBD1. The CDR3 has 19 residues. Germline CDR1 and CDR2: MDHEN and SYDVKM. Unmatched junction bases numbered 23, after V lost 6 bases and J lost 7 bases.

The rearrangement uses TRBV7-3 and TRBJ1-2, with 7 bases lining up with TRBD1. V lost 4 bases to trimming and J lost 7 bases; unmatched junction nucleotides: 6. The V gene's germline CDR1 is SGHTA and CDR2 FQGTGA. CDR3 size: 13 residues. The CDR3 here is CASSSTDRSGYTF. In DNA, the CDR3 is TGTGCCAGCAGCTCCACGGACAGGAGTGGCTACACCTTC. Full variable domain (missing parts from reference TRBV7-3 and TRBJ1-2): GAGVSQTPSNKVTEKGKYVELRCDPISGHTALYWYRQSLGQGPEFLIYFQGTGAADDSGLPNDRFFAVRPEGSVSTLKIQRTERGDSAVYLCASSSTDRSGYTFGSGTRLTVV.